The rows below give T cell receptor beta chains drawn from one sample of a study of T-cell memory formation after mild COVID-19. TCRdb called the 5' RACE reads again in MiXCR, with one record for every CDR3 protein. The sample carries more than 300,000 distinct CDR3 sequences, roughly an eighth recorded once. Sequencing used PBMCs or a T cell subset sorted from them (not recorded which). The receptors here all came from a man in his late teens or twenties who had mild COVID-19 (a few samples of this study predate the infection). Cell type and time point are not known. Each CDR3 is given without its conserved first and last residue. Each record gives: J gene, V gene, CDR3 protein.

J gene: TRBJ2-1; V gene: TRBV7-3; CDR3 protein: ASSRNGVGGSYNEQF
J gene: TRBJ1-1; V gene: TRBV9; CDR3 protein: ASSLPPLEEAF
J gene: TRBJ2-1; V gene: TRBV12-3/TRBV12-4; CDR3 protein: ASSFRLAEEQF
J gene: TRBJ2-3; V gene: TRBV3-1; CDR3 protein: ASSQAADLSDTQY
J gene: TRBJ1-2; V gene: TRBV29-1; CDR3 protein: SVEPMSEGYT
J gene: TRBJ1-5; V gene: TRBV24-1; CDR3 protein: ATSDGANNQPQH
J gene: TRBJ1-1; V gene: TRBV9; CDR3 protein: ASGPTGGEAF
J gene: TRBJ2-7; V gene: TRBV7-9; CDR3 protein: ASSPQGLEGAGQY
J gene: TRBJ2-5; V gene: TRBV24-1; CDR3 protein: ATAGNGETQY
J gene: TRBJ1-1; V gene: TRBV11-3; CDR3 protein: ASSPGGENTEAF
J gene: TRBJ2-7; V gene: TRBV29-1; CDR3 protein: SVQAGADEQY
J gene: TRBJ1-1; V gene: TRBV7-2; CDR3 protein: ASSLAGINAF
J gene: TRBJ1-1; V gene: TRBV28; CDR3 protein: ASSLIVAGPTEAF
J gene: TRBJ2-3; V gene: TRBV24-1; CDR3 protein: ATNRGPTQY
J gene: TRBJ2-1; V gene: TRBV12-3/TRBV12-4; CDR3 protein: ASSALFVASGGDEQF
J gene: TRBJ2-4; V gene: TRBV20-1; CDR3 protein: SAPGTGSHIQY
J gene: TRBJ2-1; V gene: TRBV6-1; CDR3 protein: ASSGTGKAYNEQF
J gene: TRBJ2-2; V gene: TRBV11-2; CDR3 protein: ASSSTRAGAGELF
J gene: TRBJ2-3; V gene: TRBV16; CDR3 protein: ASSQLWSNTDTQY
J gene: TRBJ1-2; V gene: TRBV7-9; CDR3 protein: ASSTLPGESYGYT
J gene: TRBJ2-3; V gene: TRBV5-1; CDR3 protein: ASSLQERDTQY
J gene: TRBJ2-1; V gene: TRBV7-6; CDR3 protein: ASSLRPERGGHNEQF
J gene: TRBJ2-5; V gene: TRBV20-1; CDR3 protein: SAREWETQY
J gene: TRBJ2-5; V gene: TRBV7-2; CDR3 protein: ASSSSFPDTQY
J gene: TRBJ2-5; V gene: TRBV20-1; CDR3 protein: SARRVGRGETQY
J gene: TRBJ2-1; V gene: TRBV7-6; CDR3 protein: ASSLGEGDEQF
J gene: TRBJ2-5; V gene: TRBV4-1; CDR3 protein: ASSHPQRRGLQETQY
J gene: TRBJ2-1; V gene: TRBV7-3; CDR3 protein: ASSTTGYNEQF
J gene: TRBJ1-5; V gene: TRBV7-8; CDR3 protein: ASSKTGEDQPQH
J gene: TRBJ1-1; V gene: TRBV7-9; CDR3 protein: ASSRGLLNTEAF
J gene: TRBJ1-5; V gene: TRBV7-2; CDR3 protein: ASSLETGLSNQPQH
J gene: TRBJ2-2; V gene: TRBV7-9; CDR3 protein: ASSLRSGGRSTGELF
J gene: TRBJ2-2; V gene: TRBV12-3/TRBV12-4; CDR3 protein: ASSPTAWNGELF
J gene: TRBJ2-5; V gene: TRBV5-1; CDR3 protein: ASSLVGFGETQY
J gene: TRBJ1-1; V gene: TRBV12-3/TRBV12-4; CDR3 protein: ASSPGWGTEAF
J gene: TRBJ2-2; V gene: TRBV6-5; CDR3 protein: ASSYFGTSGGAHGELF
J gene: TRBJ2-2; V gene: TRBV6-4; CDR3 protein: ASSLLATGELF
J gene: TRBJ1-1; V gene: TRBV30; CDR3 protein: AWKRQGRTRLAEAF
J gene: TRBJ1-1; V gene: TRBV5-1; CDR3 protein: ASSWTSDRGQEAEAF
J gene: TRBJ2-2; V gene: TRBV5-1; CDR3 protein: ASRTGTLTGELF
J gene: TRBJ2-1; V gene: TRBV7-2; CDR3 protein: ASTLMVNEQF
J gene: TRBJ2-7; V gene: TRBV7-9; CDR3 protein: ASSRTVYEQY
J gene: TRBJ1-5; V gene: TRBV10-2; CDR3 protein: ASSESHLNQPQH
J gene: TRBJ1-6; V gene: TRBV28; CDR3 protein: ASSSAGPSSYNSPLH
J gene: TRBJ1-1; V gene: TRBV19; CDR3 protein: ASSIALGGTEAF
J gene: TRBJ2-3; V gene: TRBV9; CDR3 protein: ASSVAGGLKDTQY
J gene: TRBJ2-7; V gene: TRBV12-3/TRBV12-4; CDR3 protein: ASTSGGPTYEQY
J gene: TRBJ2-3; V gene: TRBV11-2; CDR3 protein: ASSTTWGLAGGTDTQY
J gene: TRBJ2-5; V gene: TRBV10-2; CDR3 protein: ASSEDVRGETQY
J gene: TRBJ2-5; V gene: TRBV5-1; CDR3 protein: ASSLTGPETQY
J gene: TRBJ2-3; V gene: TRBV20-1; CDR3 protein: SAKPVPRADTQY
J gene: TRBJ1-6; V gene: TRBV29-1; CDR3 protein: SVLLRESSPLH
J gene: TRBJ2-5; V gene: TRBV7-2; CDR3 protein: ASSLLAHGKETQY